The rows below give T cell receptor beta chains drawn from one sample of a study of blood T cells in healthy people across ages. TCRdb re-derived calls from the 5' RACE reads in MiXCR, one entry per CDR3 protein. The sample includes about a million distinct CDR3 sequences, 40% to 60% seen only once; the top ten take over 10%. Material for sequencing was blood. The receptors stem from a man aged 25 to 45 in good health. Both conserved end residues are part of each CDR3. D genes are given only for firm matches. Clone size is stated in some rows and not others, as once, few, many or a class when expanded.

TRBV4-1	-	once	TRBJ2-3	CASSLQGGGPDTQYF	TGCGCCAGCAGCCTGCAAGGGGGGGGGCCGGATACGCAGTATTTT
TRBV7-9	-	-	TRBJ1-1	CASSSMAGRGTEAFF	TGTGCCAGCAGCAGCATGGCAGGTCGCGGCACTGAAGCTTTCTTT
TRBV15	-	few	TRBJ1-6	CATSDVGETRVALHF	TGTGCCACCAGCGACGTGGGAGAAACCCGTGTGGCCCTCCACTTT
TRBV4-3	-	few	TRBJ1-1	CASSPQGSNTEAFF	TGCGCCAGCAGCCCCCAGGGTTCGAACACTGAAGCTTTCTTT
TRBV28	-	-	TRBJ2-7	CASVGGGNSYEQYF	TGTGCCAGCGTAGGAGGGGGGAACTCCTACGAGCAGTACTTC
TRBV10-3	TRBD2	few	TRBJ2-3	CAISSRTSGGVDTQYF	TGTGCCATCAGTTCCCGGACTAGCGGGGGGGTGGATACGCAGTATTTT
TRBV7-6	-	once	TRBJ1-6	CASSQAGSYNSPLHF	TGTGCCAGCAGCCAAGCCGGTTCCTATAATTCACCCCTCCACTTT
TRBV4-1	TRBD2	-	TRBJ2-3	CASSLQTSAAAPDTQYF	TGCGCCAGCAGCCTCCAGACTAGCGCCGCCGCCCCAGATACGCAGTATTTT
TRBV20-1	-	many	TRBJ2-3	CSAHKDVDSTQYF	TGCAGTGCGCATAAAGACGTAGACAGCACGCAGTATTTT
TRBV27	TRBD2	-	TRBJ2-1	CASSHERGANNEQFF	TGTGCCAGCAGTCACGAGCGGGGGGCCAACAATGAGCAGTTCTTC
TRBV9	-	-	TRBJ2-5	CASSRGGVQETQYF	TGTGCCAGCAGCAGAGGTGGAGTTCAAGAGACCCAGTACTTC
TRBV10-3	TRBD1	-	TRBJ1-4	CAISTGTGPEKLFF	TGTGCCATCAGTACCGGGACAGGGCCTGAAAAACTGTTTTTT
TRBV7-2	-	few	TRBJ2-1	CASSLALRANEQFF	TGTGCCAGCAGCTTAGCGCTCAGGGCCAATGAGCAGTTCTTC
TRBV12-3/TRBV12-4	-	-	TRBJ1-2	CASSLIGRYGYTF	TGTGCCAGCAGCCTTATCGGACGCTATGGCTACACCTTC
TRBV7-2	-	-	TRBJ2-6	CASTPPGANVLTF	TGTGCCAGCACCCCACCTGGGGCCAACGTCCTGACTTTC
TRBV12-3/TRBV12-4	-	-	TRBJ2-1	CASRSGGDEQFF	TGTGCCAGTAGGAGCGGAGGGGATGAGCAGTTCTTC
TRBV28	-	few	TRBJ1-6	CASNYLELSRHNSPLHF	TGTGCCAGCAACTATCTGGAGTTGTCTCGCCATAATTCACCCCTCCACTTT
TRBV6-5	TRBD1	-	TRBJ2-3	CASSPGTGGSETQYF	TGTGCCAGCAGTCCCGGGACAGGGGGGTCAGAGACGCAGTATTTT
TRBV6-5	TRBD1	once	TRBJ1-2	CASAWTGDYGYTF	TGTGCCAGTGCTTGGACAGGGGACTATGGCTATACCTTC
TRBV15	TRBD1	-	TRBJ2-5	CATGRDGTEETQYF	TGTGCCACCGGCAGAGATGGGACAGAAGAGACCCAGTACTTC
TRBV10-3	TRBD1	-	TRBJ1-6	CAIRTGYNSPLHF	TGTGCCATCAGGACAGGGTATAATTCACCCCTCCACTTT
TRBV12-3/TRBV12-4	-	-	TRBJ2-2	CADRDILNTGELFF	TGTGCCGACCGGGACATCCTGAACACCGGGGAGCTGTTTTTT
TRBV6-5	-	-	TRBJ2-5	CASSQSNAHFEETQYF	TGTGCCAGCAGTCAATCCAACGCGCATTTCGAAGAGACCCAGTACTTC
TRBV3-1	-	-	TRBJ2-3	CASSQDGSGTDTQYF	TGTGCCAGCAGCCAAGATGGGTCAGGCACAGATACGCAGTATTTT
TRBV7-9	TRBD1	-	TRBJ2-7	CASSSTGFSHEQYF	TGTGCCAGCAGCTCGACAGGGTTCAGCCACGAGCAGTACTTC
TRBV6-2/TRBV6-3	-	-	TRBJ2-3	CASIRGRGPTSTDTQYF	TGTGCCAGCATCCGGGGACGAGGGCCAACTAGCACAGATACGCAGTATTTT
TRBV20-1	-	few	TRBJ2-3	CSARDPADTQYF	TGCAGTGCTAGAGATCCGGCAGATACGCAGTATTTT
TRBV15	-	few	TRBJ2-1	CATSGGVYNEQFF	TGTGCCACCAGCGGGGGAGTGTACAATGAGCAGTTCTTC
TRBV13	TRBD1	-	TRBJ1-2	CASSQEGQGYNYGYTF	TGTGCCAGCAGCCAAGAGGGACAGGGATACAACTATGGCTACACCTTC
TRBV20-1	TRBD1	-	TRBJ1-1	CSTRGLDRGTTEAFF	TGCAGTACTAGAGGTCTTGACAGGGGAACCACTGAAGCTTTCTTT
TRBV5-5	-	-	TRBJ1-1	CASSLRMTGSALNTEAFF	TGTGCCAGCAGCTTACGAATGACAGGCTCCGCTTTGAACACTGAAGCTTTCTTT
TRBV6-2/TRBV6-3	-	few	TRBJ2-1	CASSYGGRGGEQFF	TGTGCCAGCAGTTACGGCGGCCGGGGAGGTGAGCAGTTCTTC
TRBV6-5	-	-	TRBJ1-1	CASSPGPPNTEAFF	TGTGCCAGCAGCCCGGGACCGCCGAACACTGAAGCTTTCTTT
TRBV28	-	few	TRBJ2-3	CASSPPWTSRATDTQYF	TGTGCCAGCAGTCCCCCTTGGACGTCGAGGGCCACAGATACGCAGTATTTT
TRBV16	-	few	TRBJ2-7	CASSPNEGGEQYF	TGTGCCAGCAGCCCTAATGAAGGGGGCGAGCAGTACTTC
TRBV20-1	TRBD2	few	TRBJ2-5	CSAGTSGGAKETQYF	TGCAGTGCTGGTACTAGCGGGGGGGCCAAAGAGACCCAGTACTTC
TRBV15	-	many	TRBJ2-3	CATSRDQGDTQYF	TGTGCCACCAGCAGAGATCAGGGAGATACGCAGTATTTT
TRBV14	-	-	TRBJ1-6	CASSRSQGYNSPLHF	TGTGCCAGCAGCCGGAGCCAGGGCTATAATTCACCCCTCCACTTT
TRBV9	TRBD1	-	TRBJ1-6	CASSELNRGNSPLHF	TGTGCCAGCAGCGAATTAAACAGGGGGAATTCACCCCTCCACTTT
TRBV29-1	-	many	TRBJ2-1	CSVATQSSYNEQFF	TGCAGCGTCGCTACACAGAGCTCCTACAATGAGCAGTTCTTC
TRBV7-9	-	-	TRBJ1-1	CASSRRPNTEAFF	TGTGCCAGCAGCCGTAGACCGAACACTGAAGCTTTCTTT
TRBV5-6	-	-	TRBJ1-2	CASSFPRTSNYGYTF	TGTGCCAGCAGCTTCCCCCGAACGTCTAACTATGGCTACACCTTC
TRBV27	-	-	TRBJ2-7	CASSRTDRQVYEQYF	TGTGCCAGCAGTCGGACCGACAGGCAGGTTTACGAGCAGTACTTC
TRBV6-2/TRBV6-3	TRBD2	many	TRBJ2-3	CASSQSGGADTQYF	TGTGCCAGCAGCCAAAGCGGGGGGGCAGATACGCAGTATTTT
TRBV29-1	-	-	TRBJ2-7	CSVVPSDIYEQYF	TGCAGCGTTGTACCCTCAGACATCTACGAGCAGTACTTC
TRBV11-1	-	-	TRBJ2-1	CASNRNNEQFF	TGTGCCAGCAACAGGAACAATGAGCAGTTCTTC
TRBV4-2	TRBD2	-	TRBJ2-5	CASSQEGNVGGGNQETQYF	TGTGCCAGCAGCCAAGAAGGAAATGTTGGCGGGGGGAACCAAGAGACCCAGTACTTC
TRBV9	TRBD1	-	TRBJ1-3	CASSAWTGSGNTIYF	TGTGCCAGCAGCGCGTGGACAGGCTCTGGAAACACCATATATTTT
TRBV15	-	-	TRBJ2-1	CATSRGTSLNEQFF	TGTGCCACCAGCAGAGGGACTTCACTCAATGAGCAGTTCTTC
TRBV9	TRBD1	few	TRBJ2-5	CASSSGQVVETQYF	TGTGCCAGCAGCTCGGGACAGGTCGTCGAGACCCAGTACTTC
TRBV7-2	TRBD1	few	TRBJ2-7	CASSLSTGVGYEQYF	TGTGCCAGCAGCTTATCAACAGGGGTGGGCTACGAGCAGTACTTC
TRBV5-4	-	-	TRBJ2-3	CASSDGTQGSTQYF	TGTGCCAGCAGCGACGGGACTCAGGGCAGTACGCAGTATTTT
TRBV6-2/TRBV6-3	TRBD2	few	TRBJ2-3	CASSSDRLAGRDTQYF	TGTGCCAGCAGTTCAGATCGACTAGCGGGGAGGGATACGCAGTATTTT
TRBV21-1	-	-	TRBJ1-5	CASSKALSGNQPQHF	TGTGCCAGCAGCAAAGCGCTTTCAGGGAATCAGCCCCAGCATTTT
TRBV7-2	-	few	TRBJ2-4	CASSLGWGRGQYF	TGTGCCAGCAGCTTAGGGTGGGGAAGAGGCCAGTACTTC